This T cell receptor (beta chain) was documented in a study of T cell responses to AZD1222 COVID-19 vaccine. Study context: Second doses at about 4 or about 12 weeks were pooled.

The study, taken as a whole, reports: Receipt of two AZD1222 doses was followed by a rise in Spike-specific TCR breadth and depth. Scientists sampled the repertoires only once the peak T cell response had passed. Variant regions that are unmutated are reportedly the target of nearly half of spike-specific TCRs.

Germline values: CDR1 KGHSH, CDR2 LQKENI. There are 15 residues in the CDR3. V lost 2 bases, J lost 2 bases, and 13 bases lay in between. A note on this clone: Its antigen is as yet unknown.

Sequenced by immunoSEQ multiplex PCR; TCRdb stores in-frame clones only, minus some. The data show about 190,000 clones, approximately 92% seen once. The specimen comprised peripheral blood, sampled on day 0 of AZD1222 vaccination. The chain recombines TRBV18 with TRBJ2-7, with D tentatively TRBD1 or TRBD2 (6 bases each). The origin of this receptor is an adult in good health. CDR3 sequence: CASSPRGAGAYEQYF. The CDR3 DNA follows: TGTGCCAGCTCACCAAGGGGGGCGGGCGCCTACGAGCAGTACTTC.